Described below is a single T cell receptor (beta chain) sequence and its context. This clonotype occurred many times. The antigen it recognizes is unknown. Per-base quality was not reported, and no clone a single base away is much larger than it. The data stem from a study of spatial heterogeneity in lung cancer (dated by TCRdb to between 2017 and 2020). In terms of the full investigation: Beta-chain transcripts were consistently detected in greater numbers than alpha-chain transcripts, which likely reflected higher beta-chain transcript abundance. TCR repertoire features were related to nonsynonymous mutation counts determined by whole-exome sequencing of tumor tissue. In non-small cell lung cancer, the study made a quantitative comparison of TCR alpha and beta repertoires among multiple tumor regions, matched nontumor lung and blood. In the raw uncorrected reads, each unique combination of TCR and UMI appeared more than ten times on average. At surgery, both alpha and beta chains were TCR-sequenced in 200 to 250 tumor regions, 64 matched nontumor lung samples and 56 PBMC samples.

The investigation overall reported the following: Ubiquitous expanded tumor TCRs were found in blood more often at tumor resection than at routine follow-up. Confirming at a functional level the hypothesis that regional TCRs recognize regional mutations was considered to require additional single-cell paired TCR alpha and beta sequencing.

Explained via the paper, the time point label denotes: sample taken at primary tumor resection. Samples were obtained from 70 to 85 patients with early-stage, untreated non-small cell lung cancer from the lung TRACERx cohort. Whole RNA extracted from tumor and nontumor lung tissue, or from cryopreserved PBMC samples, was used for TCR sequencing without cell sorting. Only patients with enough RNA available from two or more tumor regions were chosen for TCR sequencing. In the germline V gene (reference sequence), CDR1 corresponds to LNHDA and CDR2 to SQIVND. V is trimmed back by 5 bases and J by 4 bases, and the junction contains 4 bases that no gene match accounts for. The CDR3 spans 15 residues, from the cysteine through the phenylalanine. Just the 45-base CDR3 DNA is kept, in frame starting at base 1. The protocol used for the library was 5' RACE. Data came from a NextSeq 500. The TCR library protocol attached a unique molecular identifier to each TCR cDNA molecule to allow correction of PCR and sequencing errors. The study's processing was this. Decombinator tools were used for TCR identification, UMI-based error correction and CDR3 extraction. TCRs above a frequency of 2 per 1,000, corresponding to the top 1% of the tumor frequency distribution, were defined as expanded. Renyi diversity was calculated using the R vegan package after each repertoire was subsampled 100 times to 5,000 TCRs. To build CDR3 similarity networks, amino acid triplet string-kernel similarity was used, and CDR3s were connected when their pairwise similarity was above 0.82. TCRdb cleaned the public reads at Q25 with fastp, built clones with MiXCR and kept in-frame beta chains. When rows share a CDR3 protein, they turn into one entry using the most common DNA and genes. What appears here as the V and J calls and clone size reflects TCRdb's work, not the paper's. Counted in this sample were about 22,000 distinct CDR3 sequences; around 4.6% of them appeared once. Of the sample, about 7.2% is held by the ten largest clones.

The chain joins TRBV19 to TRBJ2-3, and TRBD2 matches 12 of the central bases. The origin of this receptor is a male donor with early-stage non-small cell lung cancer. The sequences come from PBMCs, collected at surgery. The CDR3 has the sequence CASSVLAGGPDTQYF. The bases are TGTGCCAGTAGTGTTCTAGCGGGAGGGCCAGATACGCAGTATTTT.